This T cell receptor (beta chain) was captured in a study of T cell responses to AZD1222 COVID-19 vaccine. The study, taken as a whole, reports: CD4 TCRs associated with vaccination spanned spike, dominating at 160-218 and 743-854. The breadth and depth of Spike-specific TCRs increased once two AZD1222 doses had been given. Donors, mostly white British, included more females; clonal diversity was possibly underestimated. Repertoires were obtained only post-peak T cell response.

Libraries were prepared by immunoSEQ multiplex PCR; TCRdb keeps only in-frame clonotypes and omits some of them. The table includes 150,000 or so clones, about 94% detected once. V lost 5 bases and J 2 bases, leaving 18 bases between the germline ends. This CDR3 has 17 residues. The germline V gene encodes CDR1 SGHNT and CDR2 YENEEA. Comments on this clone: Its antigen is currently unknown.

Sequences were derived from peripheral blood, sampled on day 0 of AZD1222 vaccination. The rearrangement links TRBV11-3 to TRBJ2-2; maybe TRBD1 (6 bases). This sequence originates from an adult in good health. DNA for the CDR3: TGTGCCAGCAGCCTGGGCCGGGACACCTTTAACACCGGGGAGCTGTTTTTT. This encodes CASSLGRDTFNTGELFF.